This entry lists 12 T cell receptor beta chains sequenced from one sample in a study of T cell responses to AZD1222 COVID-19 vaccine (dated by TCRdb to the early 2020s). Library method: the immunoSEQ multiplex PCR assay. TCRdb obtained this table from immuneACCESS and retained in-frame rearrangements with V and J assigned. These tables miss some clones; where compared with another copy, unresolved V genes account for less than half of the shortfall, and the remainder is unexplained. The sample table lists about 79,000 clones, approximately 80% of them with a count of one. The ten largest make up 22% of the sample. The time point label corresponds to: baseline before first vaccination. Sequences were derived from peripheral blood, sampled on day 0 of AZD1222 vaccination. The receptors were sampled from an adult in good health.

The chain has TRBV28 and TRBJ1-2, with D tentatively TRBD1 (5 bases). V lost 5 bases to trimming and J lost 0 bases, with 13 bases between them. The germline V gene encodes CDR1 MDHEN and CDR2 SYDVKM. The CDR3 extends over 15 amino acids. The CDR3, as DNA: TGTGCCAGCAGTCAGGCAGGGATAGCTAACTATGGCTACACCTTC. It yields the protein CASSQAGIANYGYTF.

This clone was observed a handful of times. For the CDR3, the DNA is TGTGCCAGCAGCTTAGGGGATTGGGCTGAAGCTTTCTTT. Its protein is CASSLGDWAEAFF. The chain employs TRBV11-1 and TRBJ1-1, with unresolved D. Germline values: CDR1 SGHAT, CDR2 FQDESV (reference sequence). The CDR3 consists of 13 residues. V dropped 1 base and J dropped 6 bases, with 9 bases sitting between them.

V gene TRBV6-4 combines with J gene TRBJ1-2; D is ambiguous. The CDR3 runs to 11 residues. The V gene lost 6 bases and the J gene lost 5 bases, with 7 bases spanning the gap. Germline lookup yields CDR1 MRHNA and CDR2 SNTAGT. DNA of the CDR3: TGTGCCAGCAGCGCAAGTTATGGCTACACCTTC. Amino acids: CASSASYGYTF.

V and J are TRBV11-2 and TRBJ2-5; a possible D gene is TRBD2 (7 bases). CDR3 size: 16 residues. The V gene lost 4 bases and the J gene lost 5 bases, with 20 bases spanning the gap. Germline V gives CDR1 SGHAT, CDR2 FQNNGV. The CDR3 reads CASSSGEGVHRETQYF. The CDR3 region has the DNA TGTGCCAGCAGCTCAGGGGAGGGGGTACACAGGGAGACCCAGTACTTC.

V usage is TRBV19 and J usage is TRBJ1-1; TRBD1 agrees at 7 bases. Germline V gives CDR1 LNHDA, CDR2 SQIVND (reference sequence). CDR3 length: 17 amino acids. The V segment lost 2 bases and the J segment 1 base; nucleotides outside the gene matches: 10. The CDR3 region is CASSIKRGPRRNTEAFF. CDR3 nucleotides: TGTGCCAGTAGTATAAAAAGGGGGCCCCGGCGGAACACTGAAGCTTTCTTT.

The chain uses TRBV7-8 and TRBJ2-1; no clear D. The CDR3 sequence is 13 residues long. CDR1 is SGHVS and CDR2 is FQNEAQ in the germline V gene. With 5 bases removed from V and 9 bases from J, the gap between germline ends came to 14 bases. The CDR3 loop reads CASSRRDVGEQFF. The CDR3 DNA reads TGTGCCAGCAGCCGCAGAGATGTGGGTGAGCAGTTCTTC.

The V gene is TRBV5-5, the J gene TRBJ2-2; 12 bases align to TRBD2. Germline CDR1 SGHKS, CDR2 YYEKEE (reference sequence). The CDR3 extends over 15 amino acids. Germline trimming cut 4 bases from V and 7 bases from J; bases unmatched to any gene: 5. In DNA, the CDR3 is TGTGCCAGCAGCCAAACTAGCGGGGGGAACGGGGAGCTGTTTTTT. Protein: CASSQTSGGNGELFF. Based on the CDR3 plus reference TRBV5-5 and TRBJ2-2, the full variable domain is DAGVTQSPTHLIKTRGQQVTLRCSPISGHKSVSWYQQVLGQGPQFIFQYYEKEERGRGNFPDRFSARQFPNYSSELNVNALLLGDSALYLCASSQTSGGNGELFFGEGSRLTVL.

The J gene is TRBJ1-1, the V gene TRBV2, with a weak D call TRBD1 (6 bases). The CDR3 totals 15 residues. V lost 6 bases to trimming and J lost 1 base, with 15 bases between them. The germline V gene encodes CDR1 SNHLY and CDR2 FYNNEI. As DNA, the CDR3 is TGTGCCAGCAGGGATTGGGACACACCGAACACTGAAGCTTTCTTT. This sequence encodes CASRDWDTPNTEAFF.

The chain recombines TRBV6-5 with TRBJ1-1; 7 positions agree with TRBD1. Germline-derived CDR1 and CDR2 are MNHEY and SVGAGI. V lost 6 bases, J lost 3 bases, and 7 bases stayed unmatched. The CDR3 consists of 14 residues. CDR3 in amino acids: CASRRQGQDTEAFF. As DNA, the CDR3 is TGTGCCAGCAGAAGACAGGGACAAGACACTGAAGCTTTCTTT.

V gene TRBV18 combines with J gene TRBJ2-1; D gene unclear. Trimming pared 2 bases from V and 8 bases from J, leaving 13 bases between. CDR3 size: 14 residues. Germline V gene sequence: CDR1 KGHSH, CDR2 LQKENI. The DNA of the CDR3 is TGTGCCAGCTCACCAGGAGCCGCGTCAGATGAGCAGTTCTTC. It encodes CASSPGAASDEQFF.

The CDR3 here is CASSLGGTVGETQYF. CDR3 coding DNA: TGCGCCAGCAGCTTGGGCGGGACGGTGGGAGAGACCCAGTACTTC. This chain connects TRBV5-1 to TRBJ2-5, with D perhaps TRBD2 (6 bases). The CDR3 contains 15 residues. The ends were cut back, 0 bases at V and 4 bases at J, with 13 bases in the middle. Germline assignment: CDR1 SGHRS and CDR2 YFSETQ.

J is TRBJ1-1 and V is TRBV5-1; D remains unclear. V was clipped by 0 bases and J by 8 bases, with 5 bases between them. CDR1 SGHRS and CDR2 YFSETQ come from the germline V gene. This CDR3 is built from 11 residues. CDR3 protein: CASSLDAEAFF. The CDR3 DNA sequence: TGCGCCAGCAGCTTGGATGCAGAAGCTTTCTTT.